This TCR beta chain stems from a study of blood T cell repertoires in COVID-19. In the study overall: Specimens from acute and convalescent COVID-19 originated in the United States, Italy and Spain.

Cohort allocation depended upon clinical history that participants reported. Donors in Cohort 3 who had recovered were those with two negative PCRs, healthcare professional clearance, or resolution of their symptoms. Trimming removed 5 bases at V and 0 bases at J, with 11 bases between. This CDR3 spans 15 amino acids. Germline CDR1 SGHTA, CDR2 FQGTGA. This clone was recorded a few times. Produced via immunoSEQ multiplex PCR; TCRdb's table is partial and in-frame only. The table records 300,000 or so clones, roughly nine tenths of them present only once. The receptor comes from a man aged 55 to 70 who had recovered from COVID-19. The gene calls are TRBV7-3 and TRBJ2-1; D is uncertain. Sequences were obtained from PBMCs or T cells enriched from blood (not recorded which). The CDR3 sequence: CASSQSRSSYNEQFF. The CDR3, as DNA: TGTGCCAGCAGCCAGAGCCGGAGCTCCTACAATGAGCAGTTCTTC.